A selection of T cell receptor beta chains follows, all from one sample in a study of shared clonotypes between healthy human individuals. Sequencing used immunoSEQ multiplex PCR; TCRdb keeps in-frame clones, though not all of them. The profile shows about 2 million clones, about 95% of them singletons. Sequences were obtained from naive CD8+ T cells sorted from blood. The receptors derive from a man aged 18-30 years in good health. CDR3s include the opening cysteine and the closing phenylalanine or tryptophan. Each record gives: D gene, J gene, V gene, clone size, CDR3 protein, CDR3 DNA. D genes are given only for firm matches. Size values are once, few and many counts, or a class for expanded clones, and some rows have none.

- TRBJ2-3 TRBV5-6 - CASTKGGGPLGTDTQYF TGTGCCAGCACCAAGGGGGGAGGCCCCCTCGGGACAGATACGCAGTATTTT
- TRBJ1-6 TRBV6-5 - CASSYSEHQSNSPLHF TGTGCCAGCAGTTACTCGGAGCACCAATCAAATTCACCCCTCCACTTT
TRBD1 TRBJ1-2 TRBV27 - CASSLSRTGGDYGYTF TGTGCCAGCAGTTTAAGCCGGACAGGGGGCGACTATGGCTACACCTTC
- TRBJ2-1 TRBV11-2 - CASTELNGGEQFF TGTGCCAGCACCGAACTTAATGGAGGTGAGCAGTTCTTC
- TRBJ2-1 TRBV6-1 - CASSEGLYNEQFF TGTGCCAGCAGTGAGGGACTTTACAATGAGCAGTTCTTC
TRBD1 TRBJ2-7 TRBV27 once CASSAGQGPYEQYF TGTGCCAGCAGTGCTGGACAGGGACCCTACGAGCAGTACTTC
TRBD1 TRBJ2-7 TRBV11-2 once CASSWVRDRVSYEQYF TGTGCCAGCAGCTGGGTCCGGGACAGGGTTTCCTACGAGCAGTACTTC
- TRBJ2-7 TRBV19 once CASSIVSGDATEQYF TGTGCCAGTAGTATAGTATCGGGGGATGCTACGGAGCAGTACTTC
TRBD1 TRBJ2-7 TRBV10-3 - CAIKITGTGGSSEQYF TGTGCCATCAAGATAACCGGGACAGGGGGTTCGAGCGAGCAGTACTTC
- TRBJ2-7 TRBV9 - CASSRDFNSYEQYF TGTGCCAGCAGCCGGGACTTTAATTCCTACGAGCAGTACTTC
TRBD2 TRBJ2-7 TRBV30 - CAWSGLRASGYEQYF TGTGCCTGGAGTGGGTTGCGGGCTAGCGGCTACGAGCAGTACTTC
TRBD1 TRBJ2-7 TRBV5-6 - CASRPGTGVYEQYF TGTGCCAGCCGCCCCGGGACAGGGGTCTACGAGCAGTACTTC
- TRBJ1-3 TRBV6-6 many CASSQGTIYF TGTGCCAGCTCTCAGGGGACCATATATTTT
- TRBJ2-2 TRBV2 - CASSEGLITGELFF TGTGCCAGCAGTGAAGGACTAATCACCGGGGAGCTGTTTTTT
- TRBJ2-3 TRBV27 - CASSLDLGADTQYF TGTGCCAGCAGTTTAGACTTGGGGGCAGATACGCAGTATTTT
- TRBJ2-5 TRBV6-1 - CASSDSVGRKTQYF TGTGCCAGCAGTGACTCGGTGGGACGGAAGACCCAGTACTTC
- TRBJ2-5 TRBV4-3 - CASSQLVGVETQYF TGCGCCAGCAGCCAACTCGTGGGTGTAGAGACCCAGTACTTC
- TRBJ2-7 TRBV6-5 - CASSYTGNEQYF TGTGCCAGCAGTTACACGGGTAACGAGCAGTACTTC
- TRBJ2-7 TRBV6-1 - CASSDPGSYEQYF TGTGCCAGCAGTGACCCAGGAAGCTACGAGCAGTACTTC
TRBD1 TRBJ2-5 TRBV7-6 - CASSRGQGGETQYF TGTGCCAGCAGTCGAGGACAGGGAGGAGAGACCCAGTACTTC
- TRBJ2-3 TRBV5-4 - CASSLANPDTQYF TGTGCCAGCAGCTTGGCCAATCCGGATACGCAGTATTTT
- TRBJ1-5 TRBV19 - CASSEGDYSNQPQHF TGTGCCAGTAGTGAAGGTGATTATAGCAATCAGCCCCAGCATTTT
TRBD1 TRBJ1-4 TRBV9 - CASSATGTANEKLFF TGTGCCAGCAGCGCAACCGGGACAGCTAATGAAAAACTGTTTTTT
- TRBJ2-1 TRBV28 - CATLLGSYNEQFF TGTGCCACCTTGCTCGGGTCCTACAATGAGCAGTTCTTC
- TRBJ2-5 TRBV15 - CATSSPERDPSYKTQYF TGTGCCACCAGCTCCCCCGAGAGGGACCCAAGCTATAAGACCCAGTACTTC
TRBD1 TRBJ2-7 TRBV27 once CASSLLSGQGSYEQYF TGTGCCAGCAGTCTTCTATCGGGACAGGGCTCCTACGAGCAGTACTTC
- TRBJ2-7 TRBV15 - CATSPSRTSAEEQYF TGTGCCACCAGCCCAAGCCGGACATCGGCCGAGGAGCAGTACTTC
TRBD1 TRBJ2-7 TRBV27 - CASSLSGTVYEQYF TGTGCCAGCAGTTTGTCCGGGACAGTCTACGAGCAGTACTTC
- TRBJ2-5 TRBV7-9 - CASSTNRLVDETQYF TGTGCCAGCAGCACCAACAGACTAGTCGACGAGACCCAGTACTTC
TRBD1 TRBJ2-7 TRBV28 - CASSFRQGAYEQYF TGTGCCAGCAGTTTCAGACAGGGGGCCTACGAGCAGTACTTC
TRBD1 TRBJ2-4 TRBV7-9 - CASSPGTGIKNIQYF TGTGCCAGCAGCCCCGGGACAGGGATCAAAAACATTCAGTACTTC
- TRBJ2-7 TRBV6-6 - CASGEVTYEQYF TGTGCCAGCGGGGAAGTAACATACGAGCAGTACTTC
- TRBJ2-7 TRBV11-3 few CASSCGLSLREQYF TGTGCCAGCAGCTGTGGACTATCACTGAGAGAGCAGTACTTC
- TRBJ2-7 TRBV4-1 - CASSQSFRDTSSYEQYF TGCGCCAGCAGCCAGTCCTTCCGGGACACCAGCTCCTACGAGCAGTACTTC
- TRBJ1-3 TRBV30 once CASLGGSSGNTIYF TGTGCCTCCTTAGGGGGGTCCTCTGGAAACACCATATATTTT
- TRBJ1-6 TRBV10-3 - CAISEFDRNEPLHF TGTGCCATCAGTGAGTTCGACAGGAATGAACCCCTCCACTTT
TRBD2 TRBJ2-1 TRBV13 once CASSPRLAGIYNEQFF TGTGCCAGCAGCCCCCGGCTAGCGGGTATTTACAATGAGCAGTTCTTC
TRBD2 TRBJ2-1 TRBV2 - CASLGLAAFYNEQFF TGTGCCAGCCTGGGACTAGCGGCCTTCTACAATGAGCAGTTCTTC
- TRBJ1-1 TRBV2 - CASSERQGMNTEAFF TGTGCCAGCAGTGAAAGGCAGGGAATGAACACTGAAGCTTTCTTT
- TRBJ2-5 TRBV9 - CASSASAAGGETQYF TGTGCCAGCAGCGCCTCCGCAGCGGGCGGGGAGACCCAGTACTTC
- TRBJ1-2 TRBV12-5 - CASGGLRGQEYGYTF TGTGCTAGTGGCGGGTTAAGGGGACAAGAATATGGCTACACCTTC
TRBD2 TRBJ2-3 TRBV2 - CASSDAGGPGDTQYF TGTGCCAGCAGTGATGCGGGGGGGCCGGGAGATACGCAGTATTTT
- TRBJ2-2 TRBV13 - CASSFPGPENTGELFF TGTGCCAGCAGTTTCCCCGGGCCCGAAAACACCGGGGAGCTGTTTTTT
TRBD1 TRBJ2-4 TRBV9 - CASSVLRDSEGENIQYF TGTGCCAGCAGCGTACTCCGGGACAGCGAGGGGGAAAACATTCAGTACTTC
- TRBJ1-3 TRBV13 - CASSFSPASSGNTIYF TGTGCCAGCAGCTTTTCCCCTGCTAGCTCTGGAAACACCATATATTTT
- TRBJ2-7 TRBV9 - CASSPDRASYEQYF TGTGCCAGCAGCCCGGACAGAGCCTCCTACGAGCAGTACTTC
- TRBJ1-2 TRBV10-2 - CASSPSVGANIYGYTF TGCGCCAGCAGTCCGAGCGTGGGGGCTAATATATATGGCTACACCTTC
- TRBJ2-4 TRBV6-6 few CASSSVGGWGIQYF TGTGCCAGCAGTTCTGTTGGGGGATGGGGCATTCAGTACTTC
- TRBJ2-3 TRBV15 once CATSRDLGGRNTDTQYF TGTGCCACCAGCAGAGATCTGGGGGGCCGTAACACAGATACGCAGTATTTT
TRBD2 TRBJ2-5 TRBV4-1 - CASTQLAGGAKKARETQYF TGCGCCAGCACTCAACTCGCGGGGGGCGCCAAAAAGGCGCGAGAGACCCAGTACTTC
TRBD2 TRBJ2-1 TRBV6-1 - CASSERTSVDNEQFF TGTGCCAGCAGTGAAAGGACTAGCGTGGACAATGAGCAGTTCTTC
TRBD2 TRBJ2-7 TRBV9 - CASSVAPAGGQYEQYF TGTGCCAGCAGCGTGGCCCCAGCGGGAGGGCAGTACGAGCAGTACTTC
- TRBJ2-1 TRBV10-3 - CAISELPPPEYNEQFF TGTGCCATCAGTGAGCTACCACCGCCTGAGTACAATGAGCAGTTCTTC
TRBD1 TRBJ2-7 TRBV30 - CAWSLGQPYEQYF TGTGCCTGGAGCCTGGGACAGCCCTACGAGCAGTACTTC
TRBD1 TRBJ2-1 TRBV7-9 - CASSSGTGESYNEQFF TGTGCCAGCAGCTCAGGGACAGGGGAGTCTTACAATGAGCAGTTCTTC
- TRBJ2-3 TRBV6-5 - CASSYSPLAPDTQYF TGTGCCAGCAGTTACTCCCCGTTGGCCCCAGATACGCAGTATTTT
- TRBJ1-2 TRBV2 - CASSDYPDSYGYTF TGTGCCAGCAGTGACTACCCCGACAGTTATGGCTACACCTTC
- TRBJ2-1 TRBV19 - CASSEGLRYNEQFF TGTGCCAGTAGTGAGGGACTTCGTTACAATGAGCAGTTCTTC
TRBD2 TRBJ2-1 TRBV6-1 - CASSVVIAGAAGNEQFF TGTGCCAGCAGTGTTGTAATAGCGGGGGCCGCAGGGAATGAGCAGTTCTTC